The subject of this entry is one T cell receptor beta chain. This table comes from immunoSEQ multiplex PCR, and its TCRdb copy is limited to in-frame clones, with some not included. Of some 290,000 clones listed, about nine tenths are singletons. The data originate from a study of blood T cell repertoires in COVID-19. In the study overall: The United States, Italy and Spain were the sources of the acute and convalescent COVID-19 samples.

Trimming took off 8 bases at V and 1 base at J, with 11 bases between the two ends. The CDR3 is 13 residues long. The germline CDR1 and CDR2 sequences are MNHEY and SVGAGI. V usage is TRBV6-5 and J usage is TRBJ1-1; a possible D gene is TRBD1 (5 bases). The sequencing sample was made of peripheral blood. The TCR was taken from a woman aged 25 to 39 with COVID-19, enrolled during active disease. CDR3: CASLRGKNTEAFF. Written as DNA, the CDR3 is TGTGCCAGCCTCCGGGGGAAGAACACTGAAGCTTTCTTT.